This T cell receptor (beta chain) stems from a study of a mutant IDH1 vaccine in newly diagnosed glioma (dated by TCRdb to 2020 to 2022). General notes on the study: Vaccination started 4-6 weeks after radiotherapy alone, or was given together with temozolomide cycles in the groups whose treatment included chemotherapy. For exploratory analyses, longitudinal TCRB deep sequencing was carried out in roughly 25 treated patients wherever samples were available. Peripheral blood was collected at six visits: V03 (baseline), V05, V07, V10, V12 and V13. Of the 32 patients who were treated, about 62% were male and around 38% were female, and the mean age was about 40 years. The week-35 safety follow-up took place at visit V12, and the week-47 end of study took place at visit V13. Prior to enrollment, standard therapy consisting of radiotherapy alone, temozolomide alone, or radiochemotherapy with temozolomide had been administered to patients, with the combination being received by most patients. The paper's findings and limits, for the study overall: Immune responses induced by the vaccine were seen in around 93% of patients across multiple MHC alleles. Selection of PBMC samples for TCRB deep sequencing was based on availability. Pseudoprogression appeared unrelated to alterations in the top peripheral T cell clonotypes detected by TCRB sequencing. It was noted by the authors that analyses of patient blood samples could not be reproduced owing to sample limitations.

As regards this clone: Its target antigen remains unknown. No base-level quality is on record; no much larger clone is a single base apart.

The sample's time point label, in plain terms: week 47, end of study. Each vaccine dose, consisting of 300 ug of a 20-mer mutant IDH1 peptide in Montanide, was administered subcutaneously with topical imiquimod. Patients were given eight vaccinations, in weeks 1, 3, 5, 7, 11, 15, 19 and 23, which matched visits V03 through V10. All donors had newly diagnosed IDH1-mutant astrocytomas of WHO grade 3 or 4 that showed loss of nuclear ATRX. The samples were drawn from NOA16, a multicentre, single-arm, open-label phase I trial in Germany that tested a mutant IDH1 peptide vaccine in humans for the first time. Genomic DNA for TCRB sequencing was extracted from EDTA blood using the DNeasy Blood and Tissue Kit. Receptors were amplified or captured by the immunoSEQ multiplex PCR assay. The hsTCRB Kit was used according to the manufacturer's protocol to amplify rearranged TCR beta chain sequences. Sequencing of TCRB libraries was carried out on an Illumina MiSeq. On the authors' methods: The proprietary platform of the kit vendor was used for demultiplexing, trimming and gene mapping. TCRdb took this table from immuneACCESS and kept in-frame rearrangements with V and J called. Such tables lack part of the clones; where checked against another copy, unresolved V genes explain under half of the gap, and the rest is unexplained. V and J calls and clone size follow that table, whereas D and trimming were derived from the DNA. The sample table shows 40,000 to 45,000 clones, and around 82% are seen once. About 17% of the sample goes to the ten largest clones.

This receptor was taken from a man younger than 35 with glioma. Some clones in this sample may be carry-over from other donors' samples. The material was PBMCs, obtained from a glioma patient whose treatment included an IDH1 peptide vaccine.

This receptor has the CDR3 CASSQVSGGGYGYTF. The DNA is TGCGCCAGCAGCCAAGTTTCAGGGGGCGGGTATGGCTACACCTTC. In this chain, TRBV4-3 is recombined with TRBJ1-2, with TRBD1 identical over 8 junction bases. V is pruned by 1 base and J by 5 bases, leaving 6 bases of the junction without a gene match. The CDR3 spans 15 residues, from the cysteine through the phenylalanine. Of the read, only the CDR3 DNA is kept; its 45 bases are in frame from base 1. The germline V gene gives CDR1 as LGHNA and CDR2 as YSLEER.